This TCR beta chain was identified in a study of regulatory T cells in long-lasting Graves disease. Time point given: newly diagnosed GD, antithyroid drugs for less than 3 months. Researchers made the TCR library from RNA that was extracted from PBMCs. This clonotype was counted ten times or more. TCR beta libraries were built with iRepertoire HTBI primers and Arm-PCR of CDR3 regions. TCRdb passed the multiplex PCR reads through MiXCR, listing each CDR3 protein once. The repertoire holds 200,000 to 250,000 distinct CDR3 sequences, with around 16% as singletons. This TCR came from a female donor with Graves disease. The source material was peripheral blood mononuclear cells (PBMCs), sampled at new diagnosis, from a patient treated with antithyroid drugs.

The CDR3 coding sequence is TGTGCCGGGGGGGGAGGGTTGAACACTGAAGCTTTCTTT. It specifies CAGGGGLNTEAFF. The chain combines TRBV7-9 with TRBJ1-1; D is perhaps TRBD1 (5 bases). CDR1 is SEHNR, CDR2 FQNEAQ, per germline (reference sequence). The CDR3 extends over 13 amino acids. V gave up 11 bases and J gave up 0 bases, with 13 bases separating them.